This T cell receptor (beta chain) was observed in a study of blood T cells in healthy people across ages. Sample-barcoded 5' priming and a J-beta primer mix drove a second PCR of about 6 to 12 cycles. Via MiXCR, TCRdb re-called the 5' RACE reads, giving one row per CDR3 protein. This sample has hundreds of thousands of distinct CDR3 sequences, with about 30% found just once. CDR3 length: 16 residues. The ends were cut back, 6 bases at V and 8 bases at J, with 20 bases in the middle. The germline V gene has CDR1 MNHNS and CDR2 SASEGT. The sequence came from a woman aged 80 or older in good health. The chain joins TRBV6-1 to TRBJ1-6, with a weak D call TRBD1 (5 bases). Source material: blood. CDR3 coding DNA: TGTGCCAGCAGGGGACCCGGCACCGGAAAGGATTCACCCCTCCACTTT. It specifies CASRGPGTGKDSPLHF.